The entry below gives a single T cell receptor beta chain sequence along with its context. What it binds is unknown. This CDR3 comprises 15 residues. J was trimmed by 8 bases and V by 6 bases; bases with no gene match: 12. Germline CDR1 is MDHEN and CDR2 is SYDVKM. This entry comes from a study of post-analysis software for immune sequencing data. Findings of the study overall: Four or five TRBV segments were significantly more frequent in patients than in controls. TRBV5-6, TRBV5-1 and TRBV20-1 were among these segments.

The authors incorporated unique molecular identifiers into the TCR beta cDNA libraries. Via MiXCR, TCRdb re-called the PCR reads, giving one row per CDR3 protein. Here the sample spans hundreds of thousands of distinct CDR3 sequences, roughly 27% being singletons. The material sequenced was blood. The chain couples TRBV28 to TRBJ2-2; 7 nucleotides line up with TRBD2. The receptor was isolated from a girl aged 10-17 years with multiple sclerosis. As DNA, the CDR3 is TGTGCCAGCAGCCCCGGAGGCGGGAGATTTGGGGAGCTGTTTTTT. This translates into CASSPGGGRFGELFF.